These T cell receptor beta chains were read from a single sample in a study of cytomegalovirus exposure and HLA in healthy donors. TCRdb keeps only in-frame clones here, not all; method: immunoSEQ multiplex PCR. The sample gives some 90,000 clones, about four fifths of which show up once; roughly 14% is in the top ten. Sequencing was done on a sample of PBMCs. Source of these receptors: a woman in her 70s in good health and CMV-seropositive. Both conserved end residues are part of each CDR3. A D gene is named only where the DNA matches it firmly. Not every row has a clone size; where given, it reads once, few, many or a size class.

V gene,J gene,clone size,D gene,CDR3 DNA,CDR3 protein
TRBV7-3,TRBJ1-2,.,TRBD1,TGTGCCAGCAGCTTAACGGGACAGGGGGCTGTGGGCTACACCTTC,CASSLTGQGAVGYTF
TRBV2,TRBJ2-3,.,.,TGTGCCAGCAGAACAGGGTCCCCCACAGATACGCAGTATTTT,CASRTGSPTDTQYF
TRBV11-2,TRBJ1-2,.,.,TGTGCCAGCAGCTTGACCGCAGGGGCGAGTCTTAACTATGGCTACACCTTC,CASSLTAGASLNYGYTF
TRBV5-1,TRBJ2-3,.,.,TGCGCCAGCAGCCCGACTAGAGATACGCAGTATTTT,CASSPTRDTQYF
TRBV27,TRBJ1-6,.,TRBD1,TGTGCCAGCAGCCGACAGGGGGCGAGTTCACCCCTCCACTTT,CASSRQGASSPLHF
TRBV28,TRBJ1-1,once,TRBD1,TGTGCCAGCAGTTCCGCAGGGGGCCGGACTGAAGCTTTCTTT,CASSSAGGRTEAFF
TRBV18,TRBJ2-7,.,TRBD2,TGTGCCAGCTCACCTCTAATCCCCGGGAGGACCCCCTACGAGCAGTACTTC,CASSPLIPGRTPYEQYF
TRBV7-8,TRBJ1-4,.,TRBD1,TGTGCCAGCAGCATTCACCGGGACAGGGGCGAAAAACTGTTTTTT,CASSIHRDRGEKLFF
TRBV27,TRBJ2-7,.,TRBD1,TGTGCCAGCAGCCACGGGACAGGGACCTACAAAAAGTACTTC,CASSHGTGTYKKYF
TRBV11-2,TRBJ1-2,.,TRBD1,TGTGCCAGCAGCTCACTAAGGGACAGGTCACGGTATGGCTACACCTTC,CASSSLRDRSRYGYTF
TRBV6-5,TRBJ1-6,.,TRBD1,TGTGCCAGCAGGAGGGACAGGGATAATTCACCCCTCCACTTT,CASRRDRDNSPLHF
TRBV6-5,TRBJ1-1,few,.,TGTGCCAGCAGTTCCCCGGGACACTTGAACACTGAAGCTTTCTTT,CASSSPGHLNTEAFF
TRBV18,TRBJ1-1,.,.,TGTGCCAGCTCACGTTACAGGACCATGAACACTGAAGCTTTCTTT,CASSRYRTMNTEAFF
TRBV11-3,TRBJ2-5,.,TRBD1,TGTGCCAGCAGCTCGCCGGGACAGGGGGAAGGGACCCAGTACTTC,CASSSPGQGEGTQYF
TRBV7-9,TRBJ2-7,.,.,TGTGCCAGCAGCCTCGGACTCGAGCAGTACTTC,CASSLGLEQYF
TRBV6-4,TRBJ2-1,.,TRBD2,TGTGCCAGCAGTGAGGTCGGGGAGGGCCATTACAATGAGCAGTTCTTC,CASSEVGEGHYNEQFF
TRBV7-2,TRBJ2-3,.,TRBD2,TGTGCCAGCAGCCCATTCGCTAGCGGGGGCTACACAGATCGGCAGTATTTT,CASSPFASGGYTDRQYF
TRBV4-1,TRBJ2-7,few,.,TGCGCCAGCAGCGCAGATAGCGGTGAATCCTACGAGCAGTACTTC,CASSADSGESYEQYF
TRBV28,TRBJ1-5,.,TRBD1,TGTGCCAGCAGATCCGGGACAGGGGCAAATCAGCCCCAGCATTTT,CASRSGTGANQPQHF
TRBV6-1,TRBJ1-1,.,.,TGTGCCAGCAGTGGGACTGACTCTGCGACTGAAGCTTTCTTT,CASSGTDSATEAFF
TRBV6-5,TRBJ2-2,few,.,TGTGCCAGCAGTTACGAGGGCAGCGGCCGGGAGCTGTTTTTT,CASSYEGSGRELFF
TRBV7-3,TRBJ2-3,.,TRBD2,TGTGCCAGCAGCTTGGAAGCGGGAGGGCCGGATACGCAGTATTTT,CASSLEAGGPDTQYF
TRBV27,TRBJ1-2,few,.,TGTGCCAGCAGTTTAACAGGGTCGCCCTATGGCTACACCTTC,CASSLTGSPYGYTF
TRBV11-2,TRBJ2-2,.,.,TGTGCCAGCAGATCGTCGGGGAGTGCGAACGGGGAGCTGTTTTTT,CASRSSGSANGELFF
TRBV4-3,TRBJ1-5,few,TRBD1,TGCGCCAGCAGCCATCGACAGGGCCCTTATCAGCCCCAGCATTTT,CASSHRQGPYQPQHF
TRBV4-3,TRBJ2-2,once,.,TGCGCCAGCAGCCCAGGGCGCGGCACCGGGGAGCTGTTTTTT,CASSPGRGTGELFF
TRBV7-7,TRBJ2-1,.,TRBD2,TGTGCTAGCAGCCCACGACTAGCGGGAGGGCAAAGTGAGCAGTTCTTC,CASSPRLAGGQSEQFF
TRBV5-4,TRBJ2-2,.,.,TGTGCCAGCAGCCCTAGCGGGACAGGACCCGGGGAGCTGTTTTTT,CASSPSGTGPGELFF
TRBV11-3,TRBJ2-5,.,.,TGTGCCAGCAGCAGAGACAAAGAGACCCAGTACTTC,CASSRDKETQYF
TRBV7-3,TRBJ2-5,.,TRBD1,TGTGCCAGCAGCCCAGACAGGGAAAGCGAGACCCAGTACTTC,CASSPDRESETQYF
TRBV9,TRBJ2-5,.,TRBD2,TGTGCCAGCAGCGTAGGACTAGCGGGAGGGAGGGGTAACCAAGAGACCCAGTACTTC,CASSVGLAGGRGNQETQYF
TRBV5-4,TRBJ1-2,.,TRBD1,TGTGCCAGCAGCTTGGGGGACAGTCGCTATGGCTACACCTTC,CASSLGDSRYGYTF
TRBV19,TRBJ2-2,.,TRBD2,TGTGCCAGTTCCTATACTAGCGGGAGGGCTAACGGGGAGCTGTTTTTT,CASSYTSGRANGELFF
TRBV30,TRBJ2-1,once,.,TGTGCCTGGGAGGTGGGGGGGCAGGGGCATGAGCAGTTCTTC,CAWEVGGQGHEQFF
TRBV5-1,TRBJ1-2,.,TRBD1,TGCGCCAGCAGCCCGGGACAGGGGGATTATGGCTACACCTTC,CASSPGQGDYGYTF
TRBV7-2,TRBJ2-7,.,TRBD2,TGTGCCAGCAGCAAGTACGGGGGGGAGCAGTACTTC,CASSKYGGEQYF
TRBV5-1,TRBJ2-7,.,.,TGCGCCAGCAGCAGAGGACAGTCCTACGAGCAGTACTTC,CASSRGQSYEQYF
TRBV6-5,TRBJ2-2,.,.,TGTGCCAGCAGTTACGGGCCGGAGGGCACCGGGGAGCTGTTTTTT,CASSYGPEGTGELFF
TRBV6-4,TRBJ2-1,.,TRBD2,TGTGCCAGCAGTGTGGAGCGGGGGGGCTACAATGAGCAGTTCTTC,CASSVERGGYNEQFF
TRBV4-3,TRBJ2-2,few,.,TGCGCCAGCAGCCAAGATTGGAGGGGGCGGGGGGAGCTGTTTTTT,CASSQDWRGRGELFF
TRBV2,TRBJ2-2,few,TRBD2,TGTGCCAGCAGCGGAACCGGGGGGGTCACCGGGGAGCTGTTTTTT,CASSGTGGVTGELFF
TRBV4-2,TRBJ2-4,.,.,TGTGCCAGCAGCTCGTCGACAGTAAACATTCAGTACTTC,CASSSSTVNIQYF
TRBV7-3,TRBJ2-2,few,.,TGTGCCAGCAGTCCGGGACATAACACCGGGGAGCTGTTTTTT,CASSPGHNTGELFF
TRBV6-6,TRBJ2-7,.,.,TGTGCCAGCAGTTATCAGGGGAGCCTCTACGAGCAGTACTTC,CASSYQGSLYEQYF
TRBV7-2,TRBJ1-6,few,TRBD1,TGTGCCAGCAGCTTATTGGTGTGGGCGGGCAGGGGGGATAATTCACCCCTCCACTTT,CASSLLVWAGRGDNSPLHF
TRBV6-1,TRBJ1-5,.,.,TGTGCCAGCCAGTCGGGACAAAGGAATCAGCCCCAGCATTTT,CASQSGQRNQPQHF
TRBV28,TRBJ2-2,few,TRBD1,TGTGCCAGCAGTACAGGGGCCCAGACCACCGGGGAGCTGTTTTTT,CASSTGAQTTGELFF
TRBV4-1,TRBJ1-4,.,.,TGCGCCAGCAGCCAACCACAAACGGGGGGTGAAAAACTGTTTTTT,CASSQPQTGGEKLFF
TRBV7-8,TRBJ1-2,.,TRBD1,TGTGCCAGCAGCTTAGCGGACAGGGGAAGCTATGGCTACACCTTC,CASSLADRGSYGYTF
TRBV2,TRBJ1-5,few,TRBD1,TGTGCCAGCAGTTTGACAGGGGGCAGGAGTCAGCCCCAGCATTTT,CASSLTGGRSQPQHF
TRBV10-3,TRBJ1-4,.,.,TGTGCCATCAGTGATACGGCTAATGAAAAACTGTTTTTT,CAISDTANEKLFF
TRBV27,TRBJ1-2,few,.,TGTGCCAGCAGAAAAAGGGACACCTATGGCTACACCTTC,CASRKRDTYGYTF
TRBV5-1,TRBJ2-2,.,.,TGCGCCAGCAGCGGCGTCCGGGTGAGCGGGGAGCTGTTTTTT,CASSGVRVSGELFF
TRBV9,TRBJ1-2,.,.,TGTGCCAGCAGCGTAGACCCAGAGGGCTATGGCTACACCTTC,CASSVDPEGYGYTF
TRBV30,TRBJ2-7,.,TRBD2,TGTGCCTGGAGTCCCGGGACTAGCAGTTCCTACGAGCAGTACTTC,CAWSPGTSSSYEQYF
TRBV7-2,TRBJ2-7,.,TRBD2,TGTGCCAGCAAGACTCCCGGGACTAACTACGAGCAGTACTTC,CASKTPGTNYEQYF
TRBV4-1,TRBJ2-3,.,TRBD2,TGCGCCAGCAGCCAAGATGGCGCGGGAGGTGCCACAGATACGCAGTATTTT,CASSQDGAGGATDTQYF
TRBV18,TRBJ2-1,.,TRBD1,TGTGCCAGCTCAACAGGACAGGGGGTATCCTACAATGAGCAGTTCTTC,CASSTGQGVSYNEQFF
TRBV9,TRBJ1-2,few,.,TGTGCCAGCAGCGTAGGCGGCCCAGCGGTGGGCTACACCTTC,CASSVGGPAVGYTF